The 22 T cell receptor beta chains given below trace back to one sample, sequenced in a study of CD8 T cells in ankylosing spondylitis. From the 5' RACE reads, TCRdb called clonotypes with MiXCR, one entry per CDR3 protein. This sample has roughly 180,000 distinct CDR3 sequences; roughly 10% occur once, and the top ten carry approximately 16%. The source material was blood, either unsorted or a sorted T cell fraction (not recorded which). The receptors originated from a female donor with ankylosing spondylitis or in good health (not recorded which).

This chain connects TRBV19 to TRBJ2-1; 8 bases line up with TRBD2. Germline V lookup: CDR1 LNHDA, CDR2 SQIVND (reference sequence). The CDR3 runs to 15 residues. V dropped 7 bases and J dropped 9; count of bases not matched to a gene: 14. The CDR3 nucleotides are TGTGCCAGTACTCCTCGGGGGGGCCGACAGGCTGAGCAGTTCTTC. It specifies CASTPRGGRQAEQFF. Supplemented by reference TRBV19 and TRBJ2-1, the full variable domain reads DGGITQSPKYLFRKEGQNVTLSCEQNLNHDAMYWYRQDPGQGLRLIYYSQIVNDFQKGDIAEGYSVSREKKESFPLTVTSAQKNPTAFYLCASTPRGGRQAEQFFGPGTRLTVL.

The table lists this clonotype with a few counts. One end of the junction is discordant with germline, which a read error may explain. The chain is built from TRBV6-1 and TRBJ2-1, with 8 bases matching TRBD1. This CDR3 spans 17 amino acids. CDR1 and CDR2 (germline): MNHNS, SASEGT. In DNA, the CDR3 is TGTGCCTGCAGGGACAGGACTGCCGGTAGTGGGCTCAATGAGCAGTTCTTC. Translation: CACRDRTAGSGLNEQFF.

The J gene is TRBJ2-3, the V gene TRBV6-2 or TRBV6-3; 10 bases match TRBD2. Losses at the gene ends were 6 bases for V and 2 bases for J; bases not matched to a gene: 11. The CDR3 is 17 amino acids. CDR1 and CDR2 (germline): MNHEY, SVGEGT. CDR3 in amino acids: CASRPRTSGTYTDTQYF. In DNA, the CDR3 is TGTGCCAGCAGGCCCCGGACTAGCGGTACCTACACAGATACGCAGTATTTT.

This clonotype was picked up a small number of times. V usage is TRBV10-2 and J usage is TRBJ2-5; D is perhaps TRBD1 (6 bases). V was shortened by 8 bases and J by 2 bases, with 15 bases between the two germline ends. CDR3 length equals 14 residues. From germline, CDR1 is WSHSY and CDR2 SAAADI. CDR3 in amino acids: CASSNSRGQETQYF. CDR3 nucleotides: TGCGCCAGCTCTAATAGTAGGGGGCAAGAGACCCAGTACTTC.

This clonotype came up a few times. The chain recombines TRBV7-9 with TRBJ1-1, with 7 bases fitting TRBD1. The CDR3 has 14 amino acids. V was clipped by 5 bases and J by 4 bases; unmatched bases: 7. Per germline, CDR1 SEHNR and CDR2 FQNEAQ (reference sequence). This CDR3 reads CASSATGVGTEAFF. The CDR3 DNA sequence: TGTGCCAGCAGCGCAACAGGGGTGGGCACTGAAGCTTTCTTT.

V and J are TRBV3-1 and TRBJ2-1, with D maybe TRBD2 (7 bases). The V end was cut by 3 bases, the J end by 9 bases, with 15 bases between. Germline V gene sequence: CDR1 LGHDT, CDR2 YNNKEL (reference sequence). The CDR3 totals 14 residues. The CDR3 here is CASSHGARGGEQFF. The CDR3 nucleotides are TGTGCCAGCAGCCACGGGGCAAGGGGGGGTGAGCAGTTCTTC.

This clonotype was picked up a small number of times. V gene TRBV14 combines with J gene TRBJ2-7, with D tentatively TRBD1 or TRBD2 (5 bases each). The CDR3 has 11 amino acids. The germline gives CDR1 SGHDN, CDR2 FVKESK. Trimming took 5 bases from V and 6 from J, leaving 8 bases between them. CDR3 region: CASSYGAEQYF. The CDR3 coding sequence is TGTGCCAGCAGCTACGGGGCCGAGCAGTACTTC.

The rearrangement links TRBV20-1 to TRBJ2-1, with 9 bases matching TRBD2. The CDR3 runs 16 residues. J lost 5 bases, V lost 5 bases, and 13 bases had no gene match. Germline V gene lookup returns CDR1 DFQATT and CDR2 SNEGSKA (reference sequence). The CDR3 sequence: CSAPRGASGADNEQFF. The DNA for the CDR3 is TGCAGTGCTCCCCGGGGGGCTAGCGGGGCCGACAATGAGCAGTTCTTC.

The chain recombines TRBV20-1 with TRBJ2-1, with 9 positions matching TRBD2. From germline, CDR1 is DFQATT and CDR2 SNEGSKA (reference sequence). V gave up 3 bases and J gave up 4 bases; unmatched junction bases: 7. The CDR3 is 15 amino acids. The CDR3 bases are TGCAGTGCTAGTCTAGCGGGAAGGACATACAATGAGCAGTTCTTC. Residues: CSASLAGRTYNEQFF.

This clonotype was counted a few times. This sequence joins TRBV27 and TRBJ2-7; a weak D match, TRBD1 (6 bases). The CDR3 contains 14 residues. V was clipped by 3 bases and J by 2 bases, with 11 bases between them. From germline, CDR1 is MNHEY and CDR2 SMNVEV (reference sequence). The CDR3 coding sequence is TGTGCCAGCAGTTTGTCGACAGGCCCCTACGAGCAGTACTTC. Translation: CASSLSTGPYEQYF.

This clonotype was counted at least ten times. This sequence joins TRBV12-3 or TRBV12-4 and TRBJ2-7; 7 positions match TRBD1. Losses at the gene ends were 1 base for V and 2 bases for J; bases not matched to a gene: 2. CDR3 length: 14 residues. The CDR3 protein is CASSLGGQTYEQYF. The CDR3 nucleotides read TGTGCCAGCAGTTTAGGGGGACAGACCTACGAGCAGTACTTC.

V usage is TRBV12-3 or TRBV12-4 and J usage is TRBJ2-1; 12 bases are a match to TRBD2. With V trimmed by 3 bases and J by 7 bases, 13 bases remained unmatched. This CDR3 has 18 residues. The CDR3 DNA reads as TGTGCCAGCAGTTTGCGGCTAGCGGGAGGGCCTCGGAGGAATGAGCAGTTCTTC. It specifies CASSLRLAGGPRRNEQFF.

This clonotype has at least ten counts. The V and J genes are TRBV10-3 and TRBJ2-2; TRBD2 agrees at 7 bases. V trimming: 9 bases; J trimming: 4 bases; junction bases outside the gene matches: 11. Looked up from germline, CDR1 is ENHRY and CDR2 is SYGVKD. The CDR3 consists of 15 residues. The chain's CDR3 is CAMALGGRPTGELFF. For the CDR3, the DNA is TGTGCCATGGCCTTGGGAGGGAGACCCACCGGGGAGCTGTTTTTT.

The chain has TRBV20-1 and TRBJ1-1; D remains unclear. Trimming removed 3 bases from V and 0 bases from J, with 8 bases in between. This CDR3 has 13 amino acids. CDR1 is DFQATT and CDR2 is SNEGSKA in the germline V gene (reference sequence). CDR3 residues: CSASARLNTEAFF. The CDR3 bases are TGCAGTGCTAGTGCCAGATTGAACACTGAAGCTTTCTTT.

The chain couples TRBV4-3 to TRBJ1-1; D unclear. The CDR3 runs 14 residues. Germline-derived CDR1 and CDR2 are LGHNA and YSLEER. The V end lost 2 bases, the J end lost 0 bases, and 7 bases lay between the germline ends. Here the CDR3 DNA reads TGCGCCAGCAGCCAATTTATCATGAACACTGAAGCTTTCTTT. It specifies CASSQFIMNTEAFF.

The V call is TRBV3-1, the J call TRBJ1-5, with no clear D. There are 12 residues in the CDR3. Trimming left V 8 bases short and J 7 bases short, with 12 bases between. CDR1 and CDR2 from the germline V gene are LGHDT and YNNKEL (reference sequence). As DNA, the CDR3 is TGTGCCAGCGGGGAGGCCGGACAGCCCCAGCATTTT. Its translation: CASGEAGQPQHF. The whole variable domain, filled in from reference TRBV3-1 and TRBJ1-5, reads DTAVSQTPKYLVTQMGNDKSIKCEQNLGHDTMYWYKQDSKKFLKIMFSYNNKELIINETVPNRFSPKSPDKAHLNLHINSLELGDSAVYFCASGEAGQPQHFGDGTRLSIL.

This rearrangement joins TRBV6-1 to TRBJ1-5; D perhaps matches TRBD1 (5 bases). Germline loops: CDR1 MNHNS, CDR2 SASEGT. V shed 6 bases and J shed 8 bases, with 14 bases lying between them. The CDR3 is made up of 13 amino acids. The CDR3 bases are TGTGCCAGCAGCCCGGGGACGAGGGAGCCCCAGCATTTT. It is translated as CASSPGTREPQHF.

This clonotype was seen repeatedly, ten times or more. CDR3 sequence reads: CSAPRHGSYEQYF. CDR3 DNA: TGCAGTGCTCCCCGCCACGGATCCTACGAGCAGTACTTC. V and J are TRBV20-1 and TRBJ2-7, with no clear D. Deletions cut 5 bases from V and 1 base from J, with 12 bases between. This CDR3 contains 13 residues. Germline CDR1 and CDR2: DFQATT and SNEGSKA (reference sequence).

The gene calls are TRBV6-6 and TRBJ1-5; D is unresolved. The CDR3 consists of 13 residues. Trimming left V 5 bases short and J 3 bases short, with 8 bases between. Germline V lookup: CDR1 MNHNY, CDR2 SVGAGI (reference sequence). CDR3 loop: CASSAVNNQPQHF. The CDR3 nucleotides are TGTGCCAGCAGTGCAGTTAACAATCAGCCCCAGCATTTT.

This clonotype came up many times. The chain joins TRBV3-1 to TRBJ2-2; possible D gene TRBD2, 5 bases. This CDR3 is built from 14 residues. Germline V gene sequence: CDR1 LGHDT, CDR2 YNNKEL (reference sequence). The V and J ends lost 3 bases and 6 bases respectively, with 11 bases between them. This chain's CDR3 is CASSQATIPGELFF. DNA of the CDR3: TGTGCCAGCAGCCAGGCGACTATTCCCGGGGAGCTGTTTTTT. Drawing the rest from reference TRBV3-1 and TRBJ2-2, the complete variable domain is DTAVSQTPKYLVTQMGNDKSIKCEQNLGHDTMYWYKQDSKKFLKIMFSYNNKELIINETVPNRFSPKSPDKAHLNLHINSLELGDSAVYFCASSQATIPGELFFGEGSRLTVL.

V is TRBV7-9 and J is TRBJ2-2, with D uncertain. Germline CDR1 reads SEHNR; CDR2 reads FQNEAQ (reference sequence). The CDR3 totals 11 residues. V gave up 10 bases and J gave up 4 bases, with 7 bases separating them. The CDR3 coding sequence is TGTGCCACCCTGGGCACCGGGGAGCTGTTTTTT. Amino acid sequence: CATLGTGELFF.

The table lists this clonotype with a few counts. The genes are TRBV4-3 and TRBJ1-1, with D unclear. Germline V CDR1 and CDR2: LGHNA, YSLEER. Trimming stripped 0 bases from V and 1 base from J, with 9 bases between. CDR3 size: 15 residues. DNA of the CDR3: TGCGCCAGCAGCCAAGACCCAGGCTCGAACACTGAAGCTTTCTTT. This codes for CASSQDPGSNTEAFF.